This T cell receptor (beta chain) was sequenced during a study of T cell repertoires in cytomegalovirus infection. Study-level information: Both recently identified HLA-C-restricted and well-studied HLA-B-restricted CMV epitopes were used in the study. Public signatures in TCR beta pointed to CMV infection and matching HLA type.

Regarding the study as a whole: The cumulative frequency of public TCR beta families identified carriers of CMV plus the relevant HLA. Predominance within the ex vivo response was attributable to HLA-C-restricted CMV-specific TCR beta clonotypes.

TCRdb ran MiXCR on the reads and lists one entry per CDR3 protein. The data contain 50,000 or so distinct CDR3 sequences, around 18% of them singletons. With respect to this clonotype: What it recognizes is unknown.

Sequenced material: CD8+ T cells from cultured PBMCs, taken from culture after CMV antigen stimulation. The TCR sequence derives from a human donor in good health (CMV status not recorded). Some clones in this sample may be carry-over from other donors' samples.

The CDR3 coding sequence is TGTGCCAGCAGACGGGACTCTTTTAGCACCGGGGAGCTGTTTTTT. Protein sequence: CASRRDSFSTGELFF. The V gene is TRBV6-2 or TRBV6-3, the J gene TRBJ2-2; TRBD2 might be the D (6 bases). From germline, CDR1 is MNHEY and CDR2 SVGEGT. V was cut by 6 bases and J by 4 bases, with 15 bases left in between. The CDR3 spans 15 residues.